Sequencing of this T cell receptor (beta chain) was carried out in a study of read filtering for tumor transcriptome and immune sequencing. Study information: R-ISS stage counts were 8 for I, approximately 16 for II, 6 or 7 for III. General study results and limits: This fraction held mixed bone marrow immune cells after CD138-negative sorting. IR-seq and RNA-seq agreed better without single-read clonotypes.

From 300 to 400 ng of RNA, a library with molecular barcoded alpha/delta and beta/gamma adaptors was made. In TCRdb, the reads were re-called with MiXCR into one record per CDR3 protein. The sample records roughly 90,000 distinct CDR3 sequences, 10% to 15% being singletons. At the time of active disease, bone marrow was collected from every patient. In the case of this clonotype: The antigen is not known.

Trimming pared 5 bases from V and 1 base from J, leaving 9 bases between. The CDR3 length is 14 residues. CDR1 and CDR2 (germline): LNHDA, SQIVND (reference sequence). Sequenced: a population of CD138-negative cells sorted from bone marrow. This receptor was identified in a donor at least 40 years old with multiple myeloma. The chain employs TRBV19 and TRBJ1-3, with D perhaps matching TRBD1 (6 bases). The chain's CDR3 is CASSGTGSGNTIYF. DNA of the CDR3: TGTGCCAGTAGTGGTACAGGGTCTGGAAACACCATATATTTT.